The clone carrying this T cell receptor beta chain came up a few times. It may be a read error: a sequence one base away is much more abundant. The time point was: after trial treatment. Stated treatment: LDRT plus nivolumab, ipilimumab, low-dose cyclophosphamide and aspirin (RACIN trial). Tumors of eligible patients were advanced, solid and lacking tumor-infiltrating lymphocytes. With TRAV- and TRBV-specific primers, first-strand cDNA was made, covering the alpha and beta chains. PCR amplification of the TCRs was performed with Phusion for 15 to 25 PCR cycles, and it relied on a constant-region primer together with a V-primer adapter. With in vitro transcription, the isolated mRNA was amplified. TCRdb called the reads again in MiXCR, with one record for every CDR3 protein. Here the sample spans about 80,000 distinct CDR3 sequences, around 17% being singletons. The record originates from a study of low-dose radiotherapy and immunotherapy resistance in tumors. Overall study context: Every two weeks patients got nivolumab 240 mg flat dose, plus ipilimumab 1 mg/kg every six weeks, intravenously.

The CDR3 is 15 residues long. The V gene's germline CDR1 is MNHNS and CDR2 SASEGT. The sequence came from a male donor with prostate cancer. The sequences come from PBMCs, collected after low-dose radiotherapy plus immunotherapy. V gene TRBV6-1 combines with J gene TRBJ1-4; D is unclear. CDR3 amino acids: CASSPGRATYEKLFF. In DNA, the CDR3 is TGTGCCAGCAGTCCCGGACGGGCAACTTATGAAAAACTGTTTTTT.